Listed here are 10 T cell receptor beta chains from one sample, sequenced in a study of T cells in Graves' hyperthyroidism and ophthalmopathy. Template material for amplifying TCR beta CDR3 regions consisted of RNA transcripts. The TCR CDR3 was amplified in a first-round RT-PCR using the HTBI primer set. TCRdb re-derived calls from the multiplex PCR reads in MiXCR, one entry per CDR3 protein. Of roughly 500,000 distinct CDR3 sequences detected, approximately 24% appear once; the ten largest clones hold around 11%. The sequenced sample consisted of blood. The receptor set was obtained from a woman aged 25-40 years with Graves' ophthalmopathy.

This clonotype was counted at least ten times. J is TRBJ2-2 and V is TRBV12-3 or TRBV12-4, with TRBD1 matching over 9 bases. V lost 6 bases, J lost 2 bases, and 4 bases stayed unmatched. The CDR3 is 15 amino acids. The CDR3: CASSRQGVNTGELFF. The CDR3 DNA reads TGTGCCAGCAGCCGACAGGGGGTTAACACCGGGGAGCTGTTTTTT.

The chain is built from TRBV6-5 and TRBJ1-1, with a possible D match to TRBD1 (6 bases). CDR1 MNHEY and CDR2 SVGAGI come from the germline V gene. The CDR3 totals 15 residues. Trimming shortened V by 4 bases and J by 7 bases, and 19 bases separated the two germline ends. The DNA of the CDR3 is TGTGCCAGCAGTTGGAACCTAGGGACAAGAATTGAAGCTTTCTTT. It codes for CASSWNLGTRIEAFF.

This clonotype was detected ten times or more. The junction departs from the called germline gene at one end, perhaps through a read error. The chain uses TRBV28 and TRBJ2-7; TRBD1 matches 9 bases. Per the germline V gene, CDR1 is MDHEN and CDR2 is SYDVKM. This CDR3 has 13 residues. CDR3 in amino acids: CASSLGQGPTVHF. In DNA, the CDR3 is TGTGCCAGCAGTTTGGGACAGGGCCCTACTGTGCACTTC. The entire variable domain, with the rest obtained from reference TRBV28 and TRBJ2-7, is as follows: DVKVTQSSRYLVKRTGEKVFLECVQDMDHENMFWYRQDPGLGLRLIYFSYDVKMKEKGDIPEGYSVSREKKERFSLILESASTNQTSMYLCASSLGQGPTVHFGPGTRLTVT.

This clonotype was seen at least ten times. V gene TRBV11-2 combines with J gene TRBJ2-7; 14 positions match TRBD2. J gave up 7 bases and V 5 bases, and 13 bases lay outside the gene matches. Per the germline V gene, CDR1 is SGHAT and CDR2 is FQNNGV. The CDR3 is made up of 17 amino acids. CDR3: CASSGRLAGGPGGEQYF. As DNA, the CDR3 is TGTGCCAGCAGCGGAAGACTAGCGGGGGGGCCTGGAGGAGAGCAGTACTTC.

The V gene is TRBV19, the J gene TRBJ1-1; D is undetermined. The CDR3 covers 14 residues. V lost 3 bases, J lost 4 bases, and 12 bases lay in between. CDR1 LNHDA and CDR2 SQIVND come from the germline V gene (reference sequence). CDR3 region: CASSIRAEFTEAFF. The CDR3 bases are TGTGCCAGTAGTATTAGGGCGGAATTCACTGAAGCTTTCTTT.

This clonotype was found many times. The J gene is TRBJ1-5, the V gene TRBV24-1; D perhaps matches TRBD1 (6 bases). V was clipped by 7 bases and J by 6 bases, with 12 bases between them. Per germline, CDR1 KGHDR and CDR2 SFDVKD. The CDR3 contains 13 residues. The DNA for the CDR3 is TGTGCCACCAGACGACAGGTGGGTCAGCCCCAGCATTTT. This gives the protein CATRRQVGQPQHF.

In this sample, this clonotype turned up many times. The chain employs TRBV4-2 and TRBJ2-7; 8 nucleotides line up with TRBD1. V shed 6 bases, J shed 7 bases, and the junction held 11 bases outside the gene matches. Per germline, CDR1 LGHNA and CDR2 YNFKEQ. The CDR3 has 14 amino acids. The CDR3 protein is CASRYETGVKEQYF. The CDR3 DNA reads TGTGCCAGCAGATATGAGACAGGGGTAAAGGAGCAGTACTTC.

The chain is built from TRBV6-2 or TRBV6-3 and TRBJ2-7; perhaps TRBD2 as D (5 bases). V was shortened by 4 bases and J by 1 base, with 14 bases between the two germline ends. This CDR3 is 15 amino acids long. Looked up from germline, CDR1 is MNHEY and CDR2 is SVGEGT. CDR3: CASSSGKLVSYEQYF. In nucleotides, the CDR3 is TGTGCCAGCAGTTCGGGGAAGCTAGTTTCCTACGAGCAGTACTTC.

The V and J genes are TRBV10-3 and TRBJ1-2; a possible D gene is TRBD1 (5 bases). Trimming shortened V by 4 bases and J by 8 bases, and 20 bases separated the two germline ends. Germline V gives CDR1 ENHRY, CDR2 SYGVKD. CDR3 length: 15 residues. CDR3 sequence reads: CAISAPRQVAGGYTF. CDR3 DNA sequence: TGTGCCATCAGTGCCCCCCGACAAGTTGCAGGGGGCTACACCTTC.

This clonotype was found many times. The chain combines TRBV6-1 with TRBJ1-1; D may be TRBD1 (6 bases). Germline V lookup: CDR1 MNHNS, CDR2 SASEGT. The V and J ends lost 0 bases and 7 bases respectively, with 9 bases between them. The length of the CDR3 is 13 residues. The CDR3 sequence: CASSEAGTYEAFF. DNA of the CDR3: TGTGCCAGCAGTGAAGCCGGGACATATGAAGCTTTCTTT.